These 17 T cell receptor beta chains came from one sample sequenced in a study of blood T cell repertoires in COVID-19. TCRdb's copy holds only in-frame clones and misses some; the assay was immunoSEQ multiplex PCR. This sample has hundreds of thousands of clones, with about 85% found just once. Sequences were obtained from PBMCs or T cells enriched from blood (not recorded which). The receptors originated from a woman aged 45-59 years who had recovered from COVID-19.

V gene TRBV11-2 combines with J gene TRBJ1-3; TRBD1 is a possible D gene (6 bases). V lost 5 bases, J lost 0 bases, and 14 bases lay in between. The CDR3 sequence is 16 residues long. Germline CDR1 is SGHAT and CDR2 is FQNNGV. CDR3 nucleotide sequence: TGTGCCAGCAGCAGGGGTAGGGGGAGCTCTGGAAACACCATATATTTT. Residues: CASSRGRGSSGNTIYF.

The chain recombines TRBV7-8 with TRBJ2-7; D unresolved. The CDR3 is 13 amino acids. Germline V gene sequence: CDR1 SGHVS, CDR2 FQNEAQ. Deletions cut 0 bases from V and 2 bases from J, with 5 bases between. Here the CDR3 DNA reads TGTGCCAGCAGCTTAGCTAGCCCCTACGAGCAGTACTTC. This encodes CASSLASPYEQYF.

The rearrangement joins TRBV24-1 to TRBJ2-7, with 9 nucleotides matching TRBD2. The CDR3 extends over 15 amino acids. Germline CDR1 reads KGHDR; CDR2 reads SFDVKD. V dropped 4 bases and J dropped 0; count of bases not matched to a gene: 3. The chain's CDR3 is CATSDPTSGSYEQYF. As DNA, the CDR3 is TGTGCCACCAGTGACCCGACTAGCGGCTCCTACGAGCAGTACTTC.

V gene TRBV2 combines with J gene TRBJ2-7; D is possibly TRBD1 (5 bases). Trimming shortened V by 3 bases and J by 0 bases, and 12 bases separated the two germline ends. Germline CDR1 is SNHLY and CDR2 is FYNNEI. The CDR3 has 15 amino acids. CDR3 sequence (DNA): TGTGCCAGCAGTGATAGTACAGGTAGCTCCTACGAGCAGTACTTC. Translation: CASSDSTGSSYEQYF.

The genes are TRBV11-1 and TRBJ2-2; weak D call: TRBD2 (6 bases). The germline V gene encodes CDR1 SGHAT and CDR2 FQDESV (reference sequence). The CDR3 consists of 15 residues. V lost 3 bases, J lost 1 base, and 9 bases lay in between. The CDR3: CASSLFSGNTGELFF. CDR3 in DNA: TGTGCCAGCAGCTTGTTTAGCGGGAACACCGGGGAGCTGTTTTTT.

This clone was recorded once. CDR3 amino acids: CSASAGTSLAKNIQYF. The DNA of the CDR3 is TGCAGTGCTAGTGCCGGGACATCACTAGCCAAAAACATTCAGTACTTC. V usage is TRBV20-1 and J usage is TRBJ2-4; D perhaps matches TRBD1 (6 bases). There are 16 residues in the CDR3. Germline-derived CDR1 and CDR2 are DFQATT and SNEGSKA (reference sequence). Trimming pared 3 bases from V and 0 bases from J, leaving 15 bases between.

J is TRBJ1-1 and V is TRBV7-2; maybe TRBD1 (6 bases). CDR1 is SGHTA, CDR2 FQGNSA, per germline. The CDR3 consists of 13 residues. The ends were cut back, 6 bases at V and 11 bases at J, with 19 bases in the middle. The CDR3 nucleotides read TGTGCCAGCAGTCTTTCCTCGGGACAACGGGCTTTCTTT. This gives the protein CASSLSSGQRAFF.

The rearrangement uses TRBV18 and TRBJ2-3; D may be TRBD1 (6 bases). Looked up from germline, CDR1 is KGHSH and CDR2 is LQKENI. Trimming cost V 1 base and J 5 bases, with 16 bases left between them. The CDR3 loop spans 16 amino acids. CDR3 nucleotide sequence: TGTGCCAGCTCACCACTAAGACAGGACTTTCTAGATACGCAGTATTTT. Translation gives CASSPLRQDFLDTQYF.

The genes are TRBV5-4 and TRBJ2-5, with TRBD2 matching over 8 bases. Germline V lookup: CDR1 SGHNT, CDR2 YYREEE (reference sequence). Trimming cost V 2 bases and J 5 bases; bases outside gene matches: 11. The CDR3 totals 16 residues. The CDR3: CASSFPGGSGWETQYF. The CDR3 nucleotides are TGTGCCAGCAGCTTTCCGGGAGGGTCCGGATGGGAGACCCAGTACTTC.

This clone was detected once. The V and J genes are TRBV28 and TRBJ1-2; TRBD1 aligns across 8 bases. CDR3 length equals 13 residues. V shed 7 bases, J shed 4 bases, and the junction held 5 bases outside the gene matches. CDR1 MDHEN and CDR2 SYDVKM come from the germline V gene. The CDR3, as DNA: TGTGCCAGCATCGAAACAGGGGGCTATGGCTACACCTTC. This gives the protein CASIETGGYGYTF.

The chain recombines TRBV27 with TRBJ2-2; possible D gene TRBD1, 5 bases. Germline V gene data show CDR1 as MNHEY and CDR2 as SMNVEV (reference sequence). Between the trimmed V and J ends, which lost 5 bases and 4 bases, there was a span of 14 bases. The CDR3 sequence is 15 residues long. CDR3 region: CASSRNQGGTGELFF. The CDR3 nucleotides read TGTGCCAGCAGTCGGAATCAGGGCGGCACCGGGGAGCTGTTTTTT.

Points on this clone: Other DNA sequences from this sample encode an identical CDR3 as well. The rearrangement joins TRBV29-1 to TRBJ1-1; 9 bases align to TRBD1. V dropped 6 bases and J dropped 1; count of bases not matched to a gene: 0. The CDR3 has 12 amino acids. Germline CDR1 SQVTM, CDR2 ANQGSEA. The CDR3 loop is CSVGQGNTEAFF. For the CDR3, the DNA is TGCAGCGTGGGACAGGGGAACACTGAAGCTTTCTTT.

This clone was observed once. This chain uses TRBV19 with TRBJ2-1, with TRBD1 identical over 7 bases. This CDR3 has 16 residues. Per the germline V gene, CDR1 is LNHDA and CDR2 is SQIVND (reference sequence). With V trimmed by 5 bases and J by 0 bases, 7 bases remained unmatched. CDR3 nucleotides: TGTGCCAGTAGTGCCAACAGGGGAAGCTCCTACAATGAGCAGTTCTTC. Translating gives CASSANRGSSYNEQFF.

The gene calls are TRBV30 and TRBJ2-2, with 10 bases identical to TRBD1. The CDR3 is 15 amino acids. Germline V gives CDR1 GTSNPN, CDR2 SVGIG (reference sequence). The V gene end was trimmed by 8 bases and the J gene end by 0 bases; junction bases not matched to a gene: 6. The CDR3 loop reads CAGTGAWANTGELFF. DNA of the CDR3: TGTGCCGGGACAGGGGCGTGGGCGAACACCGGGGAGCTGTTTTTT.

The chain combines TRBV6-2 or TRBV6-3 with TRBJ2-3; TRBD2 matches 14 bases. The CDR3 covers 17 residues. V lost 4 bases and J lost 3; bases outside the gene matches: 6. The germline V gene encodes CDR1 MNHEY and CDR2 SVGEGT. In nucleotides, the CDR3 is TGTGCCAGCAGTTGGGGGACTAGCGGGAGCTATACAGATACGCAGTATTTT. This codes for CASSWGTSGSYTDTQYF.

The chain couples TRBV30 to TRBJ1-2; D is perhaps TRBD1 (6 bases). V gave up 5 bases and J gave up 7 bases, with 11 bases separating them. This CDR3 spans 11 amino acids. Germline CDR1 and CDR2: GTSNPN and SVGIG (reference sequence). The CDR3 is CAWVRGRGYTF. The CDR3 nucleotides read TGTGCCTGGGTCAGGGGTCGTGGCTACACCTTC.

The CDR3 loop is CASSQSGTSGRAWETQYF. CDR3 nucleotide sequence: TGTGCCAGCAGTCAATCCGGGACTAGCGGGAGGGCCTGGGAGACCCAGTACTTC. This chain joins TRBV25-1 and TRBJ2-5; 16 bases agree with TRBD2. The CDR3 contains 18 residues. The ends lost 5 bases at V and 5 bases at J; junction bases unmatched: 11. Germline V lookup: CDR1 MGHDK, CDR2 SYGVNS.